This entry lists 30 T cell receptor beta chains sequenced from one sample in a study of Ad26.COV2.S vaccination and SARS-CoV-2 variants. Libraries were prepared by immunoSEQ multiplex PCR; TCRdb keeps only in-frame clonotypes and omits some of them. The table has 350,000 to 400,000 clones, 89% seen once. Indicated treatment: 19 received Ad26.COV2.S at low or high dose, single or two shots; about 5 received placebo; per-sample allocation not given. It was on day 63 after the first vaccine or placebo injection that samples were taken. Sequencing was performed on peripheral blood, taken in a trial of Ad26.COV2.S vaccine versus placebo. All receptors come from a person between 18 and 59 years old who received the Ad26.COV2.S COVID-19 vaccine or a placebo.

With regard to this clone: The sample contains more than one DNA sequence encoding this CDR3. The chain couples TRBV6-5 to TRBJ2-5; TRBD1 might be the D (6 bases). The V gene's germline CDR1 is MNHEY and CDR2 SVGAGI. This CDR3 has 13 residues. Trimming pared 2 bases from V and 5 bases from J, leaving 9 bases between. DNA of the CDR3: TGTGCCAGCAGTTACCAGGGGCGGGAGACCCAGTACTTC. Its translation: CASSYQGRETQYF.

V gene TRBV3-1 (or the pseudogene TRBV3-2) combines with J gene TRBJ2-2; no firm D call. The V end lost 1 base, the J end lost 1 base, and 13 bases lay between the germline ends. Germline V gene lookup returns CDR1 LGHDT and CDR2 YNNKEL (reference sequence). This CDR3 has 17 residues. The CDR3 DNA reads TGTGCCAGCAGCCAAGCCCTGTCAGCCCTGAACACCGGGGAGCTGTTTTTT. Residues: CASSQALSALNTGELFF.

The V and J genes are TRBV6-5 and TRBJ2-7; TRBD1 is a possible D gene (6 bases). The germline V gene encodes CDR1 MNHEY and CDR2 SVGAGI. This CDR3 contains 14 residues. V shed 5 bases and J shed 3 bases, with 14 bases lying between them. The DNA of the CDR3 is TGTGCCAGCAGTCCGGGACATTTGGACTACGAGCAGTACTTC. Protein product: CASSPGHLDYEQYF.

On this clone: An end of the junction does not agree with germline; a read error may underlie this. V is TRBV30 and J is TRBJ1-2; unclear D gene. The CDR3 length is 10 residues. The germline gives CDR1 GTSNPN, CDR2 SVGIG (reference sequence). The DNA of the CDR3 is TGTGCCTGGACAGATTCCGGGGTCCACTTC. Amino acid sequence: CAWTDSGVHF.

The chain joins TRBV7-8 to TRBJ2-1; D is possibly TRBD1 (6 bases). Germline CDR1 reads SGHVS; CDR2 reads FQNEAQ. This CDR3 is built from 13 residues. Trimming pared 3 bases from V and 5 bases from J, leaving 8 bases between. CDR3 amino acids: CASSLDRDNEQFF. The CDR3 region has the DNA TGTGCCAGCAGCTTGGACAGAGACAATGAGCAGTTCTTC.

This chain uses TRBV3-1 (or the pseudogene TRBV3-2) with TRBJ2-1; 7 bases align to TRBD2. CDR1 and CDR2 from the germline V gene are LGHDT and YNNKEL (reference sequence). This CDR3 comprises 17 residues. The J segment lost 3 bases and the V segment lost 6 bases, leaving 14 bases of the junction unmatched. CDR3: CASRKKSGLADYNEQFF. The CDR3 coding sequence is TGTGCCAGCAGGAAAAAGTCTGGGCTAGCGGACTACAATGAGCAGTTCTTC.

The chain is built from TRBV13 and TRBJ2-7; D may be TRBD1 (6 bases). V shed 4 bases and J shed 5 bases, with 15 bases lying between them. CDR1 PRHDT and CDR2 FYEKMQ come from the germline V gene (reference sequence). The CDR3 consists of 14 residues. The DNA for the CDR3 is TGTGCCAGCAGCTCCCAGGGGCTACCGGACGAGCAGTACTTC. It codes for CASSSQGLPDEQYF.

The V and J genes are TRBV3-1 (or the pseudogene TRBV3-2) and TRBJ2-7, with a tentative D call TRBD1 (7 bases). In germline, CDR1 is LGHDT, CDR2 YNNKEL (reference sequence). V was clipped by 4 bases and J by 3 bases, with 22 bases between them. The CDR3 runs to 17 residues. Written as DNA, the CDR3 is TGTGCCAGCAGCCGACCCGGAGGGGGCTGGACCGTCTACGAGCAGTACTTC. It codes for CASSRPGGGWTVYEQYF.

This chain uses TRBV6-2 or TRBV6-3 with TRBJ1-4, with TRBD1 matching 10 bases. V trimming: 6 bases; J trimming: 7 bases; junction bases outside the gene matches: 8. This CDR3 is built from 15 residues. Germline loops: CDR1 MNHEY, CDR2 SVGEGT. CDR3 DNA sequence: TGTGCCAGCAGCCGGCGACAGGGGGCATCTGAAAAACTGTTTTTT. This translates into CASSRRQGASEKLFF.

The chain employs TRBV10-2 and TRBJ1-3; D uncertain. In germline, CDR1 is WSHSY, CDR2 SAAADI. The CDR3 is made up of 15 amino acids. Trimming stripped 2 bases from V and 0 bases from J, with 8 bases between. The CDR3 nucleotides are TGCGCCAGCAGTGAGGGTGACCCCTCTGGAAACACCATATATTTT. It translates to CASSEGDPSGNTIYF.

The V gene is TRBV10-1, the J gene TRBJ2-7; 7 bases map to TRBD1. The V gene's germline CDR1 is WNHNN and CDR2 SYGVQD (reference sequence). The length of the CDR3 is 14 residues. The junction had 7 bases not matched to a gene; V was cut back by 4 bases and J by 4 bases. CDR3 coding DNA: TGCGCCAGCAGTGCACGACAGGGAAATTACGAGCAGTACTTC. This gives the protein CASSARQGNYEQYF.

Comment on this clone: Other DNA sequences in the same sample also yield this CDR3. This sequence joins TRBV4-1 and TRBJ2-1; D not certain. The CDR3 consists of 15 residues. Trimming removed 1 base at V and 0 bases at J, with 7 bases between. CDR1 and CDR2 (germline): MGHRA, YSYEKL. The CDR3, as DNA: TGCGCCAGCAGCCAAGGGCCGAGCTCCTACAATGAGCAGTTCTTC. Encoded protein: CASSQGPSSYNEQFF.

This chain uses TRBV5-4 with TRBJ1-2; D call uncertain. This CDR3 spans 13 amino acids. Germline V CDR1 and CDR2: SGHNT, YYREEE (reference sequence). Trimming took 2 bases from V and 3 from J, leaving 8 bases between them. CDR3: CASSFGGDYGYTF. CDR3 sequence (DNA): TGTGCCAGCAGCTTTGGAGGTGACTATGGCTACACCTTC. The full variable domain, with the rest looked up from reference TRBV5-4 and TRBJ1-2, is ETGVTQSPTHLIKTRGQQVTLRCSSQSGHNTVSWYQQALGQGPQFIFQYYREEENGRGNFPPRFSGLQFPNYSSELNVNALELDDSALYLCASSFGGDYGYTFGSGTRLTVV.

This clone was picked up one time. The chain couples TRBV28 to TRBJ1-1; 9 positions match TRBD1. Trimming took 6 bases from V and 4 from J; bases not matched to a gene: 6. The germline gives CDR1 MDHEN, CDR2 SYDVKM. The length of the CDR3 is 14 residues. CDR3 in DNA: TGTGCCAGCAGACCTACAGGGGGCTTCACTGAAGCTTTCTTT. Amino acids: CASRPTGGFTEAFF.

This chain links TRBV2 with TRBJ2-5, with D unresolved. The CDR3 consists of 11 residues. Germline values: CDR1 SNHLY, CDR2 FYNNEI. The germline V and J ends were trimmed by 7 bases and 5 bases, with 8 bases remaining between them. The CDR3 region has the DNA TGTGCCAGCACTCCCCGGGAGACCCAGTACTTC. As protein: CASTPRETQYF.

CDR3 protein: CAWSLWTGPFYEQYF. The CDR3 region has the DNA TGTGCCTGGAGTCTGTGGACAGGACCATTCTACGAGCAGTACTTC. The rearrangement uses TRBV30 and TRBJ2-7, with TRBD1 matching over 7 bases. CDR1 is GTSNPN and CDR2 is SVGIG in the germline V gene (reference sequence). V shed 2 bases, J shed 3 bases, and the junction held 10 bases outside the gene matches. This CDR3 region has 15 residues.

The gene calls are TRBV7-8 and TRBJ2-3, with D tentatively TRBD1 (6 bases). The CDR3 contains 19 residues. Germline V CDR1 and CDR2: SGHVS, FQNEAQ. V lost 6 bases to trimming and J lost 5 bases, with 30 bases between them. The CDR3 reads CASSPTGINWGRPVDTQYF. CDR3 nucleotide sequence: TGTGCCAGCAGTCCCACGGGGATTAATTGGGGGCGCCCGGTAGATACGCAGTATTTT.

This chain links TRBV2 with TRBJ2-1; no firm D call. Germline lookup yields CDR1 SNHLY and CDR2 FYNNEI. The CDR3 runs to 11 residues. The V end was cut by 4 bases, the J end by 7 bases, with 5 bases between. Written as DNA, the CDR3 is TGTGCCAGCAGTGTTCAGAATGAGCAGTTCTTC. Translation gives CASSVQNEQFF.

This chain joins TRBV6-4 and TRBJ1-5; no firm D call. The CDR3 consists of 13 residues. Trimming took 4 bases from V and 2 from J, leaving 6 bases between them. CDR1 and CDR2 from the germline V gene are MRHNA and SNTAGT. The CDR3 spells CASSVDGNQPQHF. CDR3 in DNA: TGTGCCAGCAGTGTTGACGGCAATCAGCCCCAGCATTTT.

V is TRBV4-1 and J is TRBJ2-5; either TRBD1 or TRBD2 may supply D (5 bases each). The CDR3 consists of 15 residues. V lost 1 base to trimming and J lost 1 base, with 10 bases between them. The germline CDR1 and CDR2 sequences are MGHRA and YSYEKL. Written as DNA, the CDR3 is TGCGCCAGCAGCCAAGGGATGGGGGTCCAAGAGACCCAGTACTTC. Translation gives CASSQGMGVQETQYF.

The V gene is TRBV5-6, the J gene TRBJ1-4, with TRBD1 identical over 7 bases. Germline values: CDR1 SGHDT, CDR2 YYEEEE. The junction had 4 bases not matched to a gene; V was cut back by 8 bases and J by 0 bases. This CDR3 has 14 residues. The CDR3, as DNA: TGTGCCAGTGAGAGGGGGCCAACTAATGAAAAACTGTTTTTT. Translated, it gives CASERGPTNEKLFF.

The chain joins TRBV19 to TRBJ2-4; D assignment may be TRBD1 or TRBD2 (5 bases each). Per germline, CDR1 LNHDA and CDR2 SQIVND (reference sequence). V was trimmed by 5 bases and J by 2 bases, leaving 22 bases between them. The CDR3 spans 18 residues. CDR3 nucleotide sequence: TGTGCCAGTAGTCGCGTTGGGGGAGCGGCACTCTCCAAAAACATTCAGTACTTC. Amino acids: CASSRVGGAALSKNIQYF. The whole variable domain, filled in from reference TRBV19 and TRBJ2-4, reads DGGITQSPKYLFRKEGQNVTLSCEQNLNHDAMYWYRQDPGQGLRLIYYSQIVNDFQKGDIAEGYSVSREKKESFPLTVTSAQKNPTAFYLCASSRVGGAALSKNIQYFGAGTRLSVL.

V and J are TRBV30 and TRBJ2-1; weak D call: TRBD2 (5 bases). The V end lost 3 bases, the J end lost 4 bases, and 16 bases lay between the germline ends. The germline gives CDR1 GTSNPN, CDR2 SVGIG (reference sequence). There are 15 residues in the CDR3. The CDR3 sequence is CAWSSGLASYNEQFF. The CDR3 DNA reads TGTGCCTGGAGCTCGGGTCTAGCCTCTTACAATGAGCAGTTCTTC.

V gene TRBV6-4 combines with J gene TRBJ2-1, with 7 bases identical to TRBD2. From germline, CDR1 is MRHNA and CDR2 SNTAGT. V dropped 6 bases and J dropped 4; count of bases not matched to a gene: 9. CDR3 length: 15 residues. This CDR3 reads CASSRDYPTYNEQFF. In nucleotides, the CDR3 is TGTGCCAGCAGCAGGGACTACCCAACATACAATGAGCAGTTCTTC.

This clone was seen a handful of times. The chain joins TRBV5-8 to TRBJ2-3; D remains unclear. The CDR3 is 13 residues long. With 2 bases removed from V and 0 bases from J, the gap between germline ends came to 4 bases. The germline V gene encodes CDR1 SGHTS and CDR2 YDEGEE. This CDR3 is CASSLFSTDTQYF. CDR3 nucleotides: TGTGCCAGCAGCTTATTTAGCACAGATACGCAGTATTTT. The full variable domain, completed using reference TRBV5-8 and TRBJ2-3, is EAGVTQSPTHLIKTRGQQATLRCSPISGHTSVYWYQQALGLGLQFLLWYDEGEERNRGNFPPRFSGRQFPNYSSELNVNALELEDSALYLCASSLFSTDTQYFGPGTRLTVL.

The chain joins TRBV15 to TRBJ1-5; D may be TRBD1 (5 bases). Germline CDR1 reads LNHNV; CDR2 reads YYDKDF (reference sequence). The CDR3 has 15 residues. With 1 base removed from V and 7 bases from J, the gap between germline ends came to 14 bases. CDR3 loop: CATSRGKGTGQPQHF. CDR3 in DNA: TGTGCCACCAGCAGAGGAAAGGGGACGGGGCAGCCCCAGCATTTT. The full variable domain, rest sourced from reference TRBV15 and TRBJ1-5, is DAMVIQNPRYQVTQFGKPVTLSCSQTLNHNVMYWYQQKSSQAPKLLFHYYDKDFNNEADTPDNFQSRRPNTSFCFLDIRSPGLGDTAMYLCATSRGKGTGQPQHFGDGTRLSIL.

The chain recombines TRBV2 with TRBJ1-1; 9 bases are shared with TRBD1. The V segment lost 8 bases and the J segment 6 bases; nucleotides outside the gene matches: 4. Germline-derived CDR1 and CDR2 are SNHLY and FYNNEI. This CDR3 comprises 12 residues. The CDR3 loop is CASLGTGPEAFF. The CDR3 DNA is TGTGCCAGCCTCGGGACAGGGCCTGAAGCTTTCTTT.

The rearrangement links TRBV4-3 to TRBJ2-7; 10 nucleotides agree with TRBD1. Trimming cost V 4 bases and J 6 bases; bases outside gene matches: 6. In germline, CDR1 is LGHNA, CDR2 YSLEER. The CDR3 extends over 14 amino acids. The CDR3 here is CASSLRDRGSEQYF. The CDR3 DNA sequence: TGCGCCAGCAGCCTACGGGACAGGGGTAGCGAGCAGTACTTC.

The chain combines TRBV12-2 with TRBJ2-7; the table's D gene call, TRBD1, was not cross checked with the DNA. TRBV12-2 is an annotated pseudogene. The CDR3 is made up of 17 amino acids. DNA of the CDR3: TGTGCAAGTCGCTTAGCGAACCCCTCGCACAGCCACTACGAGCAGTACTTC. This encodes CASRLANPSHSHYEQYF.

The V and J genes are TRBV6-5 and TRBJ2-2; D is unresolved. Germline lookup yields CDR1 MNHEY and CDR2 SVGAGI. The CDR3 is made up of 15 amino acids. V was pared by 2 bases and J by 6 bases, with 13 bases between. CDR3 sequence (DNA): TGTGCCAGCAGTTACCCGATAACAGATGCCGGGGAGCTGTTTTTT. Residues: CASSYPITDAGELFF.